Listed here are 21 T cell receptor beta chains from one sample, sequenced in a study of post-analysis software for immune sequencing data. Findings and caveats of the study: Compared with controls, patients had more of about 5 TRBV segments, including TRBV5-6, TRBV5-1 and TRBV20-1.

The antigens of these receptors remain unknown. Unique molecular identifiers featured in each of the TCR beta cDNA libraries. TCRdb used MiXCR to reprocess the PCR reads, holding one entry per CDR3 protein. The sample consists of hundreds of thousands of distinct CDR3 sequences, roughly three fifths of them appearing once. Input material: blood. The receptors here all came from a girl aged 2 to 10 with multiple sclerosis.

This clonotype was observed a few times. This chain links TRBV2 with TRBJ1-5; 9 bases are shared with TRBD1. This CDR3 region has 15 residues. V shed 11 bases, J shed 3 bases, and the junction held 11 bases outside the gene matches. Germline lookup yields CDR1 SNHLY and CDR2 FYNNEI. CDR3 in DNA: TGTGCCTCCGAGGGGGGACAGGGAGACAATCAGCCCCAGCATTTT. Translating it yields CASEGGQGDNQPQHF.

This chain joins TRBV11-3 and TRBJ2-1; 7 bases match TRBD2. This CDR3 region has 13 residues. V gave up 6 bases and J gave up 7 bases; unmatched junction bases: 6. CDR1 SGHNT and CDR2 YENEEA come from the germline V gene. The CDR3 here is CASSRRGVNEQFF. The CDR3, as DNA: TGTGCCAGCAGTCGTCGGGGGGTTAATGAGCAGTTCTTC.

This clonotype was recorded a few times. This chain joins TRBV7-2 and TRBJ2-7; 7 bases match TRBD2. Germline assignment: CDR1 SGHTA and CDR2 FQGNSA. CDR3 size: 15 residues. Trimming cost V 2 bases and J 2 bases; bases outside gene matches: 6. This CDR3 reads CASSLSGLEAYEQYF. The DNA for the CDR3 is TGTGCCAGCAGCTTAAGCGGACTAGAAGCCTACGAGCAGTACTTC.

This clonotype appeared a few times. The chain joins TRBV12-3 or TRBV12-4 to TRBJ2-5, with D possibly TRBD1 on 5 matching bases. Trimming removed 2 bases at V and 1 base at J, with 8 bases between. This CDR3 region has 14 residues. CDR3 sequence (DNA): TGTGCCAGCAGTTTAATGACAGCCCAAGAGACCCAGTACTTC. Protein sequence: CASSLMTAQETQYF.

The J gene is TRBJ2-7, the V gene TRBV10-1; TRBD1 matches at 7 bases. The CDR3 spans 13 residues. Germline V CDR1 and CDR2: WNHNN, SYGVQD (reference sequence). V gave up 9 bases and J gave up 3 bases; unmatched junction bases: 8. The CDR3: CARERQGLYEQYF. The CDR3 nucleotides are TGCGCCAGGGAGAGACAGGGCCTCTACGAGCAGTACTTC.

This chain uses TRBV7-2 with TRBJ2-5; tentatively, D is TRBD2 (5 bases). CDR1 is SGHTA and CDR2 is FQGNSA in the germline V gene. This CDR3 comprises 13 residues. The V gene lost 5 bases and the J gene lost 5 bases, with 12 bases spanning the gap. The CDR3 protein is CASSPYAGETQYF. CDR3 coding DNA: TGTGCCAGCAGCCCCTACGCGGGCGAGACCCAGTACTTC.

Only a few counts were recorded for this clonotype. The chain has TRBV6-2 or TRBV6-3 and TRBJ2-1, with a weak D call TRBD1 (5 bases). Looked up from germline, CDR1 is MNHEY and CDR2 is SVGEGT. V lost 5 bases and J lost 8, with 10 bases in between. There are 12 residues in the CDR3. The DNA for the CDR3 is TGTGCCAGCAGTATCCAGGGTGATGAGCAGTTCTTC. It translates to CASSIQGDEQFF.

The table lists this clonotype with a few counts. The rearrangement joins TRBV5-1 to TRBJ1-1; D remains ambiguous. CDR3 length equals 15 residues. Trimming removed 4 bases at V and 1 base at J, with 14 bases between. Per germline, CDR1 SGHRS and CDR2 YFSETQ. The CDR3 loop is CASSVGKGKNTEAFF. CDR3 sequence (DNA): TGCGCCAGCAGCGTCGGAAAGGGAAAGAACACTGAAGCTTTCTTT.

The chain carries TRBV7-6 and TRBJ2-5, with 11 positions matching TRBD2. V dropped 3 bases and J dropped 4; count of bases not matched to a gene: 4. The CDR3 is made up of 15 amino acids. Germline CDR1 is SGHVS and CDR2 is FNYEAQ. The DNA for the CDR3 is TGTGCCAGCAGCTTTTATAGCGGGGGGGCAGAGACCCAGTACTTC. Translation gives CASSFYSGGAETQYF.

This sequence joins TRBV20-1 and TRBJ2-4, with TRBD2 identical over 8 bases. In germline, CDR1 is DFQATT, CDR2 SNEGSKA (reference sequence). With V trimmed by 1 base and J by 6 bases, 5 bases remained unmatched. The CDR3 has 14 residues. This chain's CDR3 is CSARVPGRGNIQYF. CDR3 sequence (DNA): TGCAGTGCTAGAGTCCCCGGGAGGGGAAACATTCAGTACTTC.

CDR3 in amino acids: CSAVTSGGGNEQFF. CDR3 in DNA: TGCAGTGCTGTGACTAGCGGGGGGGGGAATGAGCAGTTCTTC. This chain uses TRBV20-1 with TRBJ2-1, with 14 bases matching TRBD2. V shed 5 bases and J 7 bases; nucleotides not matched to a gene: 4. The CDR3 is 14 residues long. Germline assignment: CDR1 DFQATT and CDR2 SNEGSKA (reference sequence).

The gene calls are TRBV6-6 and TRBJ2-1, with 10 positions matching TRBD2. This CDR3 region has 16 residues. J gave up 7 bases and V 7 bases, and 13 bases lay outside the gene matches. Germline assignment: CDR1 MNHNY and CDR2 SVGAGI (reference sequence). CDR3 in DNA: TGTGCCAGCACCCAGAGGCCCCTAGCGGGAGTTAATGAGCAGTTCTTC. Its protein is CASTQRPLAGVNEQFF.

The V and J genes are TRBV10-3 and TRBJ2-1; maybe TRBD2 (6 bases). The CDR3 loop spans 15 amino acids. Germline V CDR1 and CDR2: ENHRY, SYGVKD. Trimming took off 4 bases at V and 10 bases at J, with 20 bases between the two ends. DNA of the CDR3: TGTGCCATCAGTGGGTCGGAGGGAATTCTCTGGGAGCAGTTCTTC. Translation: CAISGSEGILWEQFF.

The CDR3 loop reads CSGLDGSSYNEQFF. The CDR3 region has the DNA TGCAGCGGGCTCGACGGGAGCTCCTACAATGAGCAGTTCTTC. The gene calls are TRBV29-1 and TRBJ2-1, with D possibly matching TRBD2 (6 bases). Germline assignment: CDR1 SQVTM and CDR2 ANQGSEA. The CDR3 loop spans 14 amino acids. V shed 7 bases and J shed 0 bases, with 13 bases lying between them.

This clonotype was counted between two and nine times. The rearrangement joins TRBV4-1 to TRBJ2-7; no reliable D call. The CDR3 covers 13 residues. V lost 0 bases to trimming and J lost 6 bases, with 9 bases between them. In germline, CDR1 is MGHRA, CDR2 YSYEKL. The CDR3 sequence: CASSQDPLPEQYF. In nucleotides, the CDR3 is TGCGCCAGCAGCCAAGATCCACTACCCGAGCAGTACTTC.

The chain joins TRBV20-1 to TRBJ2-5; tentative D call: TRBD1 (6 bases). This CDR3 is 15 amino acids long. V lost 5 bases and J 3 bases, leaving 19 bases between the germline ends. The V gene's germline CDR1 is DFQATT and CDR2 SNEGSKA (reference sequence). The CDR3 DNA reads TGCAGTGCTGCCGGAATCGGACAGAGAAAAGAGACCCAGTACTTC. Protein product: CSAAGIGQRKETQYF.

This chain connects TRBV6-5 to TRBJ2-5, with TRBD2 as a possible D gene (6 bases). Germline V gives CDR1 MNHEY, CDR2 SVGAGI. V was pared by 8 bases and J by 0 bases, with 13 bases between. This CDR3 has 14 residues. The CDR3, as DNA: TGTGCCAGCCGCAACGGGGGAGACCAAGAGACCCAGTACTTC. Translated, it gives CASRNGGDQETQYF.

The chain couples TRBV12-3 or TRBV12-4 to TRBJ1-4; the D gene is possibly TRBD1 (5 bases). With 7 bases removed from V and 10 bases from J, the gap between germline ends came to 16 bases. The CDR3 contains 13 residues. The CDR3 protein is CASNQLPGGKLFF. The DNA for the CDR3 is TGTGCCAGCAACCAACTTCCCGGGGGAAAACTGTTTTTT.

The chain carries TRBV20-1 and TRBJ2-5, with 7 bases lining up with TRBD2. TRBJ2-7 matches the DNA end more closely, so the J call is doubtful. The germline V gene has CDR1 DFQATT and CDR2 SNEGSKA (reference sequence). The CDR3 runs 14 residues. Here the CDR3 reads CSARRGGSTYEQYF. The DNA for the CDR3 is TGCAGTGCTCGACGGGGCGGGAGTACCTACGAGCAGTACTTC.

The chain links TRBV12-3 or TRBV12-4 to TRBJ2-5; 8 nucleotides match TRBD2. The CDR3 totals 12 residues. Trimming at V came to 5 bases and at J to 9 bases, leaving 5 bases not matched to a gene. In DNA, the CDR3 is TGTGCCAGCAGTCCTCCGGGGGGGGCCCAGTACTTC. This translates into CASSPPGGAQYF.

The V call is TRBV6-5, the J call TRBJ2-1, with a weak D call TRBD2 (6 bases). CDR3 length equals 14 residues. The V gene lost 8 bases and the J gene lost 5 bases, with 16 bases spanning the gap. CDR1 and CDR2 (germline): MNHEY, SVGAGI. The CDR3 loop reads CASGRGNIHNEQFF. CDR3 DNA sequence: TGTGCCAGCGGACGGGGGAATATCCACAATGAGCAGTTCTTC.